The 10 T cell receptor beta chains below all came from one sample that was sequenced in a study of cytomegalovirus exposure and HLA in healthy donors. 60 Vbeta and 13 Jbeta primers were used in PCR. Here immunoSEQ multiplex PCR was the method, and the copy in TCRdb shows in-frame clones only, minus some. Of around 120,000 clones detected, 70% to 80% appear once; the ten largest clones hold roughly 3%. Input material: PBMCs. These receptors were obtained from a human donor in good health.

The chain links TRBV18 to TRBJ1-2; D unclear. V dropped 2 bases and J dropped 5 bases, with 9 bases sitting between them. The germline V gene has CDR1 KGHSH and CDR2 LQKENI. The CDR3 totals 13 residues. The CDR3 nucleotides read TGTGCCAGCTCACCAGACATCCCGTATGGCTACACCTTC. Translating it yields CASSPDIPYGYTF.

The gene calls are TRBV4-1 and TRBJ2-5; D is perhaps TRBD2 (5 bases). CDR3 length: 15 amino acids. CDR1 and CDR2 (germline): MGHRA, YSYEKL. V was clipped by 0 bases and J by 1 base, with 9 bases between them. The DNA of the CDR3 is TGCGCCAGCAGCCAAGATTCACGGGGCCAAGAGACCCAGTACTTC. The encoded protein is CASSQDSRGQETQYF.

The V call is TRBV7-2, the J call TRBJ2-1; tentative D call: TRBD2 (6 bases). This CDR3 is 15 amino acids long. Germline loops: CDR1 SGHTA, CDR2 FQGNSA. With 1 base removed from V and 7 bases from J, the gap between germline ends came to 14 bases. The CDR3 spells CASSLVRGRVNEQFF. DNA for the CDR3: TGTGCCAGCAGCTTAGTCCGGGGGAGAGTGAATGAGCAGTTCTTC.

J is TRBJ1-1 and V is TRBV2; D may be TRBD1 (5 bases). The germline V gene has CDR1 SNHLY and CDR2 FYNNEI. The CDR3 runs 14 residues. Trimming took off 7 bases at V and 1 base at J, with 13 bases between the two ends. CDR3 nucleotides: TGTGCCAGCATCCGACGGACACCGAACACTGAAGCTTTCTTT. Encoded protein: CASIRRTPNTEAFF.

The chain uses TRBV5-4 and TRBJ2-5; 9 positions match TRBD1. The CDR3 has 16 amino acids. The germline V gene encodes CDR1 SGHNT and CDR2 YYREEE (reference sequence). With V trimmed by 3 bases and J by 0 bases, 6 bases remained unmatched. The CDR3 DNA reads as TGTGCCAGCAGCTCGTCCGGGACAGGGAACCAAGAGACCCAGTACTTC. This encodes CASSSSGTGNQETQYF.

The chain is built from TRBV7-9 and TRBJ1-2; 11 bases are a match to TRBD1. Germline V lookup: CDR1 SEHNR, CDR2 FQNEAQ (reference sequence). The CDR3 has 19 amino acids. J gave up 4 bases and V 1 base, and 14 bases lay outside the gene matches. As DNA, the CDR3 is TGTGCCAGCAGCTTAGGAGCCAGGACAGGGGGCGGCGGCACCTATGGCTACACCTTC. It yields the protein CASSLGARTGGGGTYGYTF.

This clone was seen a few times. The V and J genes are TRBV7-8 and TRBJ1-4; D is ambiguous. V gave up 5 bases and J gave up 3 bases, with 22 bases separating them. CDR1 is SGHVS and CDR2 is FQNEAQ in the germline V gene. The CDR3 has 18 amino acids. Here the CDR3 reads CASSVRGQMLVSNEKLFF. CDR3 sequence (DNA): TGTGCCAGCAGCGTTAGAGGCCAGATGCTGGTCTCTAATGAAAAACTGTTTTTT.

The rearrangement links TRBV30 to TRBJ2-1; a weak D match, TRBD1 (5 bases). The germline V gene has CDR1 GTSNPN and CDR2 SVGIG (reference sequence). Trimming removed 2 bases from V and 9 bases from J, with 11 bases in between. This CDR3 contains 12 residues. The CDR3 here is CAWSSLGVEQFF. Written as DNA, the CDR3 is TGTGCCTGGAGTTCCCTAGGGGTTGAGCAGTTCTTC.

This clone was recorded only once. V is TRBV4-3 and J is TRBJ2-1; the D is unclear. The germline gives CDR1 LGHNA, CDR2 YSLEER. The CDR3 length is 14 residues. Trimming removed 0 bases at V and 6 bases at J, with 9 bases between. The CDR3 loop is CASSQEPRSNEQFF. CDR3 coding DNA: TGCGCCAGCAGCCAAGAACCCCGGAGCAATGAGCAGTTCTTC.

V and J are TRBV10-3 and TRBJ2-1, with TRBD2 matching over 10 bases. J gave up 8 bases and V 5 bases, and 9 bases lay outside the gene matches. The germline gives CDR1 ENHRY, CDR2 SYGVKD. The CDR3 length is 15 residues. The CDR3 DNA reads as TGTGCCATCAGTAGGACTAGCGGAGGGGTCGATGAGCAGTTCTTC. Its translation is CAISRTSGGVDEQFF.